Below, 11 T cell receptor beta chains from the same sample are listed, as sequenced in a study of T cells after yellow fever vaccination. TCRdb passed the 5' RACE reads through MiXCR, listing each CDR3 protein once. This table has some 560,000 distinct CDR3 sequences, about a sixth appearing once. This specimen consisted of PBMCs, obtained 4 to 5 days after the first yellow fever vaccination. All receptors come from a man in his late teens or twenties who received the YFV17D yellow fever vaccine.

Here the CDR3 reads CSVGAWDLSSTDTQYF. The DNA for the CDR3 is TGCAGTGTCGGCGCCTGGGACTTATCTAGCACAGATACGCAGTATTTT. The chain is built from TRBV20-1 and TRBJ2-3; possible D gene TRBD2, 6 bases. Trimming cost V 7 bases and J 0 bases, with 20 bases left between them. CDR1 and CDR2 (germline): DFQATT, SNEGSKA (reference sequence). CDR3 size: 16 residues.

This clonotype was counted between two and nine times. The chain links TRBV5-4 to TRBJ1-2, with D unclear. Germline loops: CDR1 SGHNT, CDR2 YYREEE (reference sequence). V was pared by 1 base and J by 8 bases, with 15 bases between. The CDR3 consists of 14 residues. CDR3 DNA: TGTGCCAGCAGCTTGAGACGCCCTACAGAAGGCTACACCTTC. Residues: CASSLRRPTEGYTF.

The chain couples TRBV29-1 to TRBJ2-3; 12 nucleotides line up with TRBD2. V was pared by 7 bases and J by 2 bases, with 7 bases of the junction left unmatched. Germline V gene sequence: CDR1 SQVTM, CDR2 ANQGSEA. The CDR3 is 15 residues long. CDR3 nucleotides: TGCAGCGCCAAGAGGACTAGCGGGGCCACAGATACGCAGTATTTT. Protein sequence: CSAKRTSGATDTQYF.

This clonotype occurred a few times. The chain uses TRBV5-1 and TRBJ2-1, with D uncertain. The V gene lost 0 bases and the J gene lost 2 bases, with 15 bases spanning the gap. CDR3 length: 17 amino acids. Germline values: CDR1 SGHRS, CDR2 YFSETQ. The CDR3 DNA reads TGCGCCAGCAGCTTGGTTCCGACCTCTTCTCCCTACAATGAGCAGTTCTTC. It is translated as CASSLVPTSSPYNEQFF.

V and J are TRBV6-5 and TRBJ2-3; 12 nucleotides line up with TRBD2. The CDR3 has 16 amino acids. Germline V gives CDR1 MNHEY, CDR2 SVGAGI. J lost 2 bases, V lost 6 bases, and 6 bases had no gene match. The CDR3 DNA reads TGTGCCAGCAGGGGGAGACTAGCGGGGGCCACAGATACGCAGTATTTT. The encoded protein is CASRGRLAGATDTQYF.

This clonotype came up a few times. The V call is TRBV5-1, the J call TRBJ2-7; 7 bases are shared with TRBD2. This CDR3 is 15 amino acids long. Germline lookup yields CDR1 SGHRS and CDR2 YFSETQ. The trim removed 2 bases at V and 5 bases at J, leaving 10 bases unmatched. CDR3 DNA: TGCGCCAGCAGCTTCTCCGGGACTATCAACGACGAGCAGTACGTC. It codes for CASSFSGTINDEQYV.

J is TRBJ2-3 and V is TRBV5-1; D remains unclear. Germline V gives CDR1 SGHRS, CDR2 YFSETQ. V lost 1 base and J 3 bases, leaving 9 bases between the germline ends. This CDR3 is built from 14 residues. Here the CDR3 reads CASSLFRVTDTQYF. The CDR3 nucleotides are TGCGCCAGCAGCTTGTTTCGGGTTACAGATACGCAGTATTTT.

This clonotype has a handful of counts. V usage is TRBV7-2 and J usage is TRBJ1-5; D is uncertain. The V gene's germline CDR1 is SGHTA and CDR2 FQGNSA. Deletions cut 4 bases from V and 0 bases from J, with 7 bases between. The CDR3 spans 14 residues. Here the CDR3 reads CASSSQFSNQPQHF. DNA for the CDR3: TGTGCCAGCAGCTCCCAGTTTAGCAATCAGCCCCAGCATTTT. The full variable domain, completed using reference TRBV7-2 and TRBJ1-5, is GAGVSQSPSNKVTEKGKDVELRCDPISGHTALYWYRQSLGQGLEFLIYFQGNSAPDKSGLPSDRFSAERTGGSVSTLTIQRTQQEDSAVYLCASSSQFSNQPQHFGDGTRLSIL.

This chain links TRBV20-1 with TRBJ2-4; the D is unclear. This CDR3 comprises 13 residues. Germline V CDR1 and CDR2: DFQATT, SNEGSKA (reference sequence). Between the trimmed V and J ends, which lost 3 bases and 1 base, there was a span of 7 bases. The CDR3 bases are TGCAGTGCTAGTCAGCCCGCCAAAAACATTCAGTACTTC. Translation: CSASQPAKNIQYF.

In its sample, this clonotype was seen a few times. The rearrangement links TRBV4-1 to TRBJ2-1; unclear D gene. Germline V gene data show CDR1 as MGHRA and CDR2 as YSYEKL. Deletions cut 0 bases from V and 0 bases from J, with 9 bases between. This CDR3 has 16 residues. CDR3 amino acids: CASSQDVQFSYNEQFF. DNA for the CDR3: TGCGCCAGCAGCCAAGACGTACAGTTCTCCTACAATGAGCAGTTCTTC.

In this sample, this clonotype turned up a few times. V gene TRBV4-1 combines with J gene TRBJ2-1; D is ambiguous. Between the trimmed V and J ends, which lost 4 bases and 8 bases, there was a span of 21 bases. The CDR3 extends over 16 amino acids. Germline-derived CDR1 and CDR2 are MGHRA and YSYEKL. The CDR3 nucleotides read TGCGCCAGCAGCCGGGCGTCCGTTGGGGTTGGGTATGAGCAGTTCTTC. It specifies CASSRASVGVGYEQFF.